These 18 T cell receptor beta chains originate from one sample sequenced in a study of CD8 T cells in ankylosing spondylitis. From the 5' RACE reads, TCRdb called clonotypes with MiXCR, one entry per CDR3 protein. The sample holds some 300,000 distinct CDR3 sequences; less than 25% are singletons and the top ten take 3.5% to 4.5%. Sequences were obtained from blood, either unsorted or a sorted T cell fraction (not recorded which). The source of these receptors is a female donor with ankylosing spondylitis or in good health (not recorded which).

This chain links TRBV10-3 with TRBJ1-3; unclear D gene. The CDR3 covers 14 residues. V lost 1 base, J lost 2 bases, and 6 bases lay in between. CDR1 ENHRY and CDR2 SYGVKD come from the germline V gene. For the CDR3, the DNA is TGTGCCATCAGTGAGTGGAATCCTGGAAACACCATATATTTT. Translating gives CAISEWNPGNTIYF.

This clonotype showed up just a few times. This chain joins TRBV27 and TRBJ1-4, with D unresolved. Germline loops: CDR1 MNHEY, CDR2 SMNVEV (reference sequence). V was clipped by 1 base and J by 6 bases, with 12 bases between them. The length of the CDR3 is 15 residues. CDR3 residues: CASSLYGRSDEKLFF. CDR3 DNA sequence: TGTGCCAGCAGTTTATACGGCAGGTCGGATGAAAAACTGTTTTTT.

This clonotype has a handful of counts. The genes are TRBV7-7 and TRBJ2-2; tentative D call: TRBD1 (6 bases). Germline values: CDR1 SSHAT, CDR2 FNYEAQ (reference sequence). The CDR3 is made up of 16 amino acids. V was pared by 2 bases and J by 4 bases, with 14 bases between. CDR3 region: CASSLLGAPGTGELFF. The CDR3 DNA is TGTGCCAGCAGCTTATTGGGGGCGCCGGGCACCGGGGAGCTGTTTTTT.

This chain connects TRBV20-1 to TRBJ2-3; the D is unclear. The CDR3 runs to 14 residues. V shed 3 bases and J shed 1 base, with 11 bases lying between them. Germline CDR1 DFQATT, CDR2 SNEGSKA (reference sequence). CDR3 in amino acids: CSARGVVGTDTQYF. The CDR3 DNA reads TGCAGTGCTAGGGGCGTTGTTGGCACAGATACGCAGTATTTT.

This clonotype appeared a few times. The chain joins TRBV6-1 to TRBJ2-3; D is unclear. Per the germline V gene, CDR1 is MNHNS and CDR2 is SASEGT. With 6 bases removed from V and 3 bases from J, the gap between germline ends came to 16 bases. The CDR3 spans 15 residues. CDR3 sequence (DNA): TGTGCCAGCAGGAAGAGTGGAGCCCGAACAGATACGCAGTATTTT. Amino acids: CASRKSGARTDTQYF.

To note about this clonotype: A single base separates this from a much larger clone, so it may be a read error. The V call is TRBV10-3, the J call TRBJ1-1; 10 bases fit TRBD1. Germline V gene lookup returns CDR1 ENHRY and CDR2 SYGVKD. This CDR3 is 12 amino acids long. Trimming at V came to 7 bases and at J to 9 bases, leaving 5 bases not matched to a gene. CDR3: CAITRTGGKAFF. CDR3 in DNA: TGTGCCATCACCCGGACAGGGGGTAAAGCTTTCTTT.

There are a few counts of this clonotype. The gene calls are TRBV20-1 and TRBJ2-7; 9 nucleotides agree with TRBD2. V lost 5 bases and J lost 3; bases outside the gene matches: 8. CDR3 length: 14 residues. CDR1 and CDR2 (germline): DFQATT, SNEGSKA (reference sequence). The CDR3 sequence: CSALEGLAVYEQYF. CDR3 in DNA: TGCAGTGCTTTAGAGGGACTAGCTGTCTACGAGCAGTACTTC.

This clonotype was counted only a few times. The rearrangement joins TRBV6-1 to TRBJ2-3, with D maybe TRBD2 (7 bases). The V gene lost 2 bases and the J gene lost 3 bases, with 15 bases spanning the gap. The CDR3 has 16 residues. Germline CDR1 reads MNHNS; CDR2 reads SASEGT. CDR3: CASSERGGGFTDTQYF. CDR3 coding DNA: TGTGCCAGCAGTGAACGGGGAGGGGGTTTTACAGATACGCAGTATTTT.

The chain recombines TRBV6-5 with TRBJ2-7; D perhaps matches TRBD1 (5 bases). From germline, CDR1 is MNHEY and CDR2 SVGAGI. The V end lost 2 bases, the J end lost 0 bases, and 11 bases lay between the germline ends. This CDR3 has 15 residues. The CDR3 loop reads CASSYPGAASYEQYF. DNA of the CDR3: TGTGCCAGCAGTTACCCTGGGGCAGCCTCCTACGAGCAGTACTTC.

This rearrangement joins TRBV7-2 to TRBJ2-1; possibly TRBD2 for D (7 bases). In germline, CDR1 is SGHTA, CDR2 FQGNSA. The length of the CDR3 is 13 residues. Trimming cost V 1 base and J 10 bases, with 11 bases left between them. CDR3: CASSLEGGREQFF. CDR3 in DNA: TGTGCCAGCAGCTTAGAGGGGGGGCGGGAGCAGTTCTTC.

This clonotype appeared many times. V is TRBV12-3 or TRBV12-4 and J is TRBJ1-1; the D gene is possibly TRBD1 (6 bases). The CDR3 runs 13 residues. The V and J ends lost 5 bases and 9 bases respectively, with 16 bases between them. CDR3 sequence (DNA): TGTGCCAGCAGTCCGCGTGGGGGCAGGAAAGCTTTCTTT. It specifies CASSPRGGRKAFF.

The rearrangement links TRBV6-1 to TRBJ1-1; 7 bases are shared with TRBD1. The V segment lost 6 bases and the J segment 0 bases; nucleotides outside the gene matches: 13. The CDR3 is 17 amino acids. Germline values: CDR1 MNHNS, CDR2 SASEGT. The CDR3 region is CASSPPGGLVMNTEAFF. Written as DNA, the CDR3 is TGTGCCAGCAGCCCTCCAGGGGGGCTTGTGATGAACACTGAAGCTTTCTTT.

This clonotype was detected only a few times. This chain connects TRBV15 to TRBJ2-3; 12 bases line up with TRBD2. Germline CDR1 is LNHNV and CDR2 is YYDKDF (reference sequence). V lost 3 bases, J lost 5 bases, and 6 bases stayed unmatched. The CDR3 extends over 16 amino acids. The CDR3 loop is CATSSKLAGGKDTQYF. The CDR3 nucleotides are TGTGCCACCAGCAGTAAACTAGCGGGAGGAAAAGATACGCAGTATTTT.

This clonotype was detected a few times. The rearrangement links TRBV9 to TRBJ2-5; possible D gene TRBD2, 6 bases. Germline CDR1 and CDR2: SGDLS and YYNGEE. The CDR3 is 14 residues long. V gave up 2 bases and J gave up 3 bases, with 11 bases separating them. The CDR3 coding sequence is TGTGCCAGCAGCGTCCGGGACTTAGAAGAGACCCAGTACTTC. It codes for CASSVRDLEETQYF.

V gene TRBV7-2 combines with J gene TRBJ2-7; the D call may be TRBD1 or TRBD2 (5 bases each). Germline V gene data show CDR1 as SGHTA and CDR2 as FQGNSA. V was pared by 1 base and J by 7 bases, with 14 bases between. The CDR3 totals 14 residues. CDR3 protein: CASSLEGTPEEQYF. The DNA for the CDR3 is TGTGCCAGCAGCTTAGAGGGGACGCCGGAGGAGCAGTACTTC.

This clonotype showed up just a few times. The chain has TRBV10-3 and TRBJ2-3, with no clear D. Trimming cost V 6 bases and J 2 bases, with 12 bases left between them. The CDR3 has 14 residues. The V gene's germline CDR1 is ENHRY and CDR2 SYGVKD. The CDR3 spells CAIRSVGLTDTQYF. For the CDR3, the DNA is TGTGCCATCAGATCTGTAGGTCTCACAGATACGCAGTATTTT.

This clonotype was found a few times. The chain couples TRBV6-2 or TRBV6-3 to TRBJ2-1, with D uncertain. Per the germline V gene, CDR1 is MNHEY and CDR2 is SVGEGT. The ends were cut back, 4 bases at V and 1 base at J, with 8 bases in the middle. The CDR3 consists of 14 residues. CDR3 bases: TGTGCCAGCAGTTCGGACGGTTCCTACAATGAGCAGTTCTTC. This translates into CASSSDGSYNEQFF.

This clonotype was counted ten times or more. The V call is TRBV29-1, the J call TRBJ2-7; 7 nucleotides line up with TRBD1. Germline lookup yields CDR1 SQVTM and CDR2 ANQGSEA. The V and J ends lost 3 bases and 2 bases, in that order; junction bases with no gene match: 7. The CDR3 runs 14 residues. The CDR3 here is CSVEATGLAYEQYF. Here the CDR3 DNA reads TGCAGCGTTGAGGCGACAGGGCTAGCCTACGAGCAGTACTTC.